This T cell receptor (beta chain) was sequenced in a study of blood T cell repertoires in COVID-19. TCRdb's copy holds only in-frame clones and misses some; the assay was immunoSEQ multiplex PCR. The sample includes 160,000 or so clones, 82% of them seen just once. This clonotype was sampled from a man aged 60 to 69 who had recovered from COVID-19. The sample taken for sequencing was PBMCs or T cells enriched from blood (not recorded which).

The CDR3 bases are TGTGCCAGCAGCACCCTCGGGACAGGGGGCGAGCAGTACTTC. Translated: CASSTLGTGGEQYF. The chain combines TRBV2 with TRBJ2-7; 11 bases agree with TRBD1. With 6 bases clipped from V and 6 bases from J, the junction kept 7 bases outside the gene matches. The CDR3 loop spans 14 amino acids. The germline V gene encodes CDR1 SNHLY and CDR2 FYNNEI.